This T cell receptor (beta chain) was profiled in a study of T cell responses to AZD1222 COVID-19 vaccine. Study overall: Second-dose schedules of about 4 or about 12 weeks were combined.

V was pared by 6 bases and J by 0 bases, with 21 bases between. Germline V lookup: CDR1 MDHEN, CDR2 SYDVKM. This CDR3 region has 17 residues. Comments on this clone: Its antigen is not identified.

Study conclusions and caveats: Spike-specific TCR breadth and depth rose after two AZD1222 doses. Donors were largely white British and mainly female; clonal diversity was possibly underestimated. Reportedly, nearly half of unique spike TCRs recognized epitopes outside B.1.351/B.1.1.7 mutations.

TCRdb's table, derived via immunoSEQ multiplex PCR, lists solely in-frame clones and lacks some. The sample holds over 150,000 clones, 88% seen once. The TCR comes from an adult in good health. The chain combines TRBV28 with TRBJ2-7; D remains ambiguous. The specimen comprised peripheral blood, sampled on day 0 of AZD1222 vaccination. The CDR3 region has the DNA TGTGCCAGCAGGCCCGTGGGAATGGCGACGAGCTCCTACGAGCAGTACTTC. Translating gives CASRPVGMATSSYEQYF. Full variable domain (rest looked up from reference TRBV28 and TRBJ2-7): DVKVTQSSRYLVKRTGEKVFLECVQDMDHENMFWYRQDPGLGLRLIYFSYDVKMKEKGDIPEGYSVSREKKERFSLILESASTNQTSMYLCASRPVGMATSSYEQYFGPGTRLTVT.